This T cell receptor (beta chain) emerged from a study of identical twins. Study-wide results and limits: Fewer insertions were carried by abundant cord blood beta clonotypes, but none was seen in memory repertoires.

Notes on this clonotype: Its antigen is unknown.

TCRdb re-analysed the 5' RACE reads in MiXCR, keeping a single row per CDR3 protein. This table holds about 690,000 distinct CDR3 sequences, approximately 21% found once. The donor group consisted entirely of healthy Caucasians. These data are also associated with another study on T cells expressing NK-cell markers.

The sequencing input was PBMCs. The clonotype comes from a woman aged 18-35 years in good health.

The CDR3 region is CSASRPRGTLEQYF. Written as DNA, the CDR3 is TGCAGTGCTAGCCGACCCAGAGGAACCCTCGAGCAGTACTTC. The J gene is TRBJ2-7, the V gene TRBV20-1; D uncertain. Germline V gene sequence: CDR1 DFQATT, CDR2 SNEGSKA (reference sequence). Trimming took 3 bases from V and 6 from J, leaving 18 bases between them. The CDR3 has 14 residues.